The clone carrying this T cell receptor beta chain has ten or more counts. Its antigen is currently unknown. This sample stems from a study of glioma-infiltrating T cells. General observations from the study: Tissue-blood divergence was below expectation in non-neoplastic patients, above in gliomas. CDR3 overlap between tissue and blood was very small.

Germline values: CDR1 SGHNT, CDR2 YYREEE (reference sequence). The CDR3 is 16 amino acids. The J segment lost 3 bases and the V segment lost 1 base, leaving 6 bases of the junction unmatched. The iRepertoire nested amplicon-rescue multiplex PCR amplified TCR alpha and beta CDR3s from RNA. TCRdb processed the multiplex PCR reads anew with MiXCR; each CDR3 protein has one entry. The sample includes some 6,000 distinct CDR3 sequences, over 25% of them seen just once. The gene calls are TRBV5-4 and TRBJ2-2; 7 bases align to TRBD1. Sequenced input: glioma tissue, nonneoplastic brain tissue, or PBMCs (not recorded which). The receptor's source is a human donor with low-grade glioma or glioblastoma, undergoing nonglioma brain surgery, or in good health (not recorded which). DNA for the CDR3: TGTGCCAGCAGCTTGAGTTGGGACAGATACACCGGGGAGCTGTTTTTT. It codes for CASSLSWDRYTGELFF.